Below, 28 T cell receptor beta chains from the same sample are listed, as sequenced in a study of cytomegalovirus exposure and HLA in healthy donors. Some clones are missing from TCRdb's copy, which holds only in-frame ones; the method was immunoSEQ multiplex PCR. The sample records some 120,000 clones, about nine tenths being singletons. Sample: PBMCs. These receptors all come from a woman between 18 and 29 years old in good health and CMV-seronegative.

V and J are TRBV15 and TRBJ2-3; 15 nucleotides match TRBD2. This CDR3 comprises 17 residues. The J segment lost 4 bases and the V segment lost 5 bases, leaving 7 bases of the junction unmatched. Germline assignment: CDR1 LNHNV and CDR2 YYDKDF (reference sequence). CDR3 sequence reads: CATSGTSGRYRADTQYF. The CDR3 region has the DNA TGTGCCACCAGCGGGACTAGCGGGAGGTACCGGGCAGATACGCAGTATTTT.

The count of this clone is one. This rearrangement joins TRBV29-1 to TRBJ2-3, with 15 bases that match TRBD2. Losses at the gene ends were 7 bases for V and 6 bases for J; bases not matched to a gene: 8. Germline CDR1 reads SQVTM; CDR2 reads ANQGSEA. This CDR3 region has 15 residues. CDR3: CSAAGLAGGGDTQYF. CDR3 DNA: TGCAGCGCAGCCGGACTAGCGGGAGGGGGTGATACGCAGTATTTT.

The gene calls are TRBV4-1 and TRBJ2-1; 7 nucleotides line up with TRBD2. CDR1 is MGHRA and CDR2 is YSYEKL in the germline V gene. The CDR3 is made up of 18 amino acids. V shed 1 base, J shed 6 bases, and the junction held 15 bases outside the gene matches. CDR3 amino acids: CASSQGHLPGRGINEQFF. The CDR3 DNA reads TGCGCCAGCAGCCAAGGTCATCTACCCGGGCGGGGGATCAATGAGCAGTTCTTC.

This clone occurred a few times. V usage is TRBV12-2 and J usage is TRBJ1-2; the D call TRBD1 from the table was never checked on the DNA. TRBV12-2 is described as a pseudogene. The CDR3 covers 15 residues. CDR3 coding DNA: TGTGCAAGTCGCTTAGGTCTTGGGGCTAGGTATGGCTACACCTTC. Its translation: CASRLGLGARYGYTF.

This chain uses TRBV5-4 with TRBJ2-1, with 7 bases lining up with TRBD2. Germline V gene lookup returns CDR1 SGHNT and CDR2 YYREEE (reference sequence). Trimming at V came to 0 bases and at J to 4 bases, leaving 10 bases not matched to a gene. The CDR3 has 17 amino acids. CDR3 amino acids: CASSLDLLADGYNEQFF. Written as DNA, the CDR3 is TGTGCCAGCAGCTTGGATCTGCTAGCGGACGGTTACAATGAGCAGTTCTTC.

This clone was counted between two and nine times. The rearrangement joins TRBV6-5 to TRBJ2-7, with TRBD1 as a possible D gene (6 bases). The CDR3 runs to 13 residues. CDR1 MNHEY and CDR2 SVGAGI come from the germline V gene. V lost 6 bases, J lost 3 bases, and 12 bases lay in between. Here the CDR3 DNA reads TGTGCCAGCAGCCCGGGACACCTCTACGAGCAGTACTTC. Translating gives CASSPGHLYEQYF.

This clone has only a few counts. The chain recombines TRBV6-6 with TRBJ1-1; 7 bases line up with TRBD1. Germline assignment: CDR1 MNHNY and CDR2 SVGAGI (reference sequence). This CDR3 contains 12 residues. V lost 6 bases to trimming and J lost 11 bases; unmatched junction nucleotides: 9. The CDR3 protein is CASRVRQGGAFF. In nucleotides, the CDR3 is TGTGCCAGCAGAGTGAGACAGGGTGGTGCTTTCTTT.

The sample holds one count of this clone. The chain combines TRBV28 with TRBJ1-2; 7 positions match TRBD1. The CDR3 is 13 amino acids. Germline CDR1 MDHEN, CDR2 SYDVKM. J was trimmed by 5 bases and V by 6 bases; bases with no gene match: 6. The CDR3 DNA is TGTGCCAGCAGGACTGGGACAGAGTATGGCTACACCTTC. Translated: CASRTGTEYGYTF.

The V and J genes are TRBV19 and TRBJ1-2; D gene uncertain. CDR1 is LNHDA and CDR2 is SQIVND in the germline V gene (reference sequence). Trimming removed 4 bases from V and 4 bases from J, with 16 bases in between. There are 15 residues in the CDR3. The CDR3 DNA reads TGTGCCAGTAGTACATCACACAGTGAACCCTATGGCTACACCTTC. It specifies CASSTSHSEPYGYTF.

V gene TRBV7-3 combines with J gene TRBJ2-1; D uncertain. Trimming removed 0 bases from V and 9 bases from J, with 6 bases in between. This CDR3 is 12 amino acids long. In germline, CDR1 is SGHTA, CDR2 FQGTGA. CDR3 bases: TGTGCCAGCAGCTTAACCCGAGGTGAGCAGTTCTTC. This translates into CASSLTRGEQFF.

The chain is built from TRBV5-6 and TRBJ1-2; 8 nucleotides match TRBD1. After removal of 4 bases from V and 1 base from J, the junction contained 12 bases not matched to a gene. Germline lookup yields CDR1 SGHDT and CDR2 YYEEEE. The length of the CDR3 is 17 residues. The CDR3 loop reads CASSPHRGSRFNYGYTF. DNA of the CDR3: TGTGCCAGCAGCCCCCACAGGGGGTCACGATTTAACTATGGCTACACCTTC.

CDR3 sequence reads: CASSPEAGEKLFF. DNA for the CDR3: TGCGCCAGCAGCCCGGAGGCTGGCGAAAAACTGTTTTTT. This chain joins TRBV4-1 and TRBJ1-4; D not certain. The V and J ends lost 4 bases and 8 bases respectively, with 11 bases between them. Germline CDR1 reads MGHRA; CDR2 reads YSYEKL. This CDR3 contains 13 residues.

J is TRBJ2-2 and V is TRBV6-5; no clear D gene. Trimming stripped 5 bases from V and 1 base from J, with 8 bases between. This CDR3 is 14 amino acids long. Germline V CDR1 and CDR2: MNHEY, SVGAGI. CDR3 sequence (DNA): TGTGCCAGCAGTCCAGTTGGGAACACCGGGGAGCTGTTTTTT. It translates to CASSPVGNTGELFF.

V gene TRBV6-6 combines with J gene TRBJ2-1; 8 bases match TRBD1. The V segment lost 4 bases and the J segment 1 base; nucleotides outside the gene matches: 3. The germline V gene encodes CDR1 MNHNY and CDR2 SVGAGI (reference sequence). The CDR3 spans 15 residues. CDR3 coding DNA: TGTGCCAGCAGTTCACAGGGGGGATCCTACAATGAGCAGTTCTTC. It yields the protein CASSSQGGSYNEQFF.

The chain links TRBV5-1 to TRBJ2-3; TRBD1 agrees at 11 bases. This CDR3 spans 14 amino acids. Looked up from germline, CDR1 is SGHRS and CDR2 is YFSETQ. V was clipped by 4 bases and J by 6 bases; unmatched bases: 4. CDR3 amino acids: CASSTGQGGDTQYF. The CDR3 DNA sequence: TGCGCCAGCAGCACGGGACAGGGGGGTGATACGCAGTATTTT.

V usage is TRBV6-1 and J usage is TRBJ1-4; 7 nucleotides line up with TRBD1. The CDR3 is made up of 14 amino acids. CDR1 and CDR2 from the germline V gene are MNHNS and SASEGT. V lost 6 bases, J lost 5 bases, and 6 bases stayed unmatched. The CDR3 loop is CASSPGTENEKLFF. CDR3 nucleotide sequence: TGTGCCAGCAGCCCCGGGACAGAAAATGAAAAACTGTTTTTT.

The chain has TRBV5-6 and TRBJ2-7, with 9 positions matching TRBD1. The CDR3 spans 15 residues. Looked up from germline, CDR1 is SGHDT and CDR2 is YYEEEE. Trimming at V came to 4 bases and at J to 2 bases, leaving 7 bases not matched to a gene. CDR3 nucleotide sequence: TGTGCCAGCAGCGGTGATGGGACAGGGACCTACGAGCAGTACTTC. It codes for CASSGDGTGTYEQYF.

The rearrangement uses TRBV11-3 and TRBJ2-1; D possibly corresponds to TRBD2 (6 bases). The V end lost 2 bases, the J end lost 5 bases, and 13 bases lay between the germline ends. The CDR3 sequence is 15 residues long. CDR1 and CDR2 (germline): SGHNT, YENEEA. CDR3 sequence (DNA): TGTGCCAGCAGCTTAACTCTAGCGTATCACAATGAGCAGTTCTTC. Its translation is CASSLTLAYHNEQFF.

Here the CDR3 DNA reads TGTGCCAGCAGTGAGCTCAATGAGCAGTTCTTC. Residues: CASSELNEQFF. V is TRBV6-5 and J is TRBJ2-1, with D unclear. Trimming took off 5 bases at V and 6 bases at J, with 5 bases between the two ends. The germline V gene encodes CDR1 MNHEY and CDR2 SVGAGI. The CDR3 totals 11 residues.

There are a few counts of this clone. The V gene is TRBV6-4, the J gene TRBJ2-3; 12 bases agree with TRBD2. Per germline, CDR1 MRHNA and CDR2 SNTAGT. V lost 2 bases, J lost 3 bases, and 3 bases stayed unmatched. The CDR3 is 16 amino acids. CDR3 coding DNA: TGTGCCAGCAGTGACGAAGGGACTAGCGGGACAGATACGCAGTATTTT. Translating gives CASSDEGTSGTDTQYF.

The CDR3 DNA reads TGTGCCAGCAGCCACCAGGGATTCACCGGGGAGCTGTTTTTT. This translates into CASSHQGFTGELFF. The rearrangement joins TRBV7-9 to TRBJ2-2; D is possibly TRBD1 (5 bases). The ends were cut back, 5 bases at V and 4 bases at J, with 11 bases in the middle. The V gene's germline CDR1 is SEHNR and CDR2 FQNEAQ (reference sequence). The CDR3 is 14 amino acids.

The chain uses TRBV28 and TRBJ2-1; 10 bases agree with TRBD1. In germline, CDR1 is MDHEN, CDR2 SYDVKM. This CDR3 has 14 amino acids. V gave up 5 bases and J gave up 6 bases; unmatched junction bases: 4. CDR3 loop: CASSPRDRGNEQFF. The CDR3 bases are TGTGCCAGCAGTCCCCGGGACAGGGGCAATGAGCAGTTCTTC.

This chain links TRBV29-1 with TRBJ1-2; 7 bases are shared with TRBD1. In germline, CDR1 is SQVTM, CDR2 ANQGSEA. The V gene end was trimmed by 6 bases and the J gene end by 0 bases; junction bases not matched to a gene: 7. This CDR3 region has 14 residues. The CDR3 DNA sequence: TGCAGCGTCTACTCAGGGGGGACTAACTATGGCTACACCTTC. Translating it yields CSVYSGGTNYGYTF.

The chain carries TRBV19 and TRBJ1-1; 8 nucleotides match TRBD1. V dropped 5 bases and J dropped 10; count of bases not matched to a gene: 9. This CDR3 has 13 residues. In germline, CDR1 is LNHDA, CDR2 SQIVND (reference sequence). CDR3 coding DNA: TGTGCCAGTAGTCCAGGGGGCTCGTTTGGAGCTTTCTTT. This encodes CASSPGGSFGAFF.

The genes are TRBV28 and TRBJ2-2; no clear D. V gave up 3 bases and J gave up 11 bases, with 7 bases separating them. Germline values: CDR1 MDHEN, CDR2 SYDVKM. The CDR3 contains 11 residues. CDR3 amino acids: CASSLVGELFF. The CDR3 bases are TGTGCCAGCAGTTTGGTCGGTGAGCTGTTTTTT.

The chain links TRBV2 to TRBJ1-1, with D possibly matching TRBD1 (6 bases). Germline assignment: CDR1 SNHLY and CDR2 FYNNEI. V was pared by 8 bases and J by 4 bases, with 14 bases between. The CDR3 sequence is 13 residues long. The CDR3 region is CASGRTVFTEAFF. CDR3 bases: TGTGCCAGCGGTAGGACAGTATTCACTGAAGCTTTCTTT.

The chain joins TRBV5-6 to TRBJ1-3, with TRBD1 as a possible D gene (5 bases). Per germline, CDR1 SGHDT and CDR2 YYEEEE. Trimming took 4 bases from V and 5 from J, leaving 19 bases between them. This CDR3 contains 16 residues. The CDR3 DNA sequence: TGTGCCAGCAGCCCGGGCGGGGGATCAAGAAGAAACACCATATATTTT. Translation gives CASSPGGGSRRNTIYF.

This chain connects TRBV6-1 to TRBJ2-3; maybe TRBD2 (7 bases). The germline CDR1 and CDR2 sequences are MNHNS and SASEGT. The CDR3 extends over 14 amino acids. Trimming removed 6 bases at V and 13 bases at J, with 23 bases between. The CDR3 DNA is TGTGCCAGCAGCGGCGGGTACGAGAGGGGGGGCAAGTATTTT. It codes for CASSGGYERGGKYF.